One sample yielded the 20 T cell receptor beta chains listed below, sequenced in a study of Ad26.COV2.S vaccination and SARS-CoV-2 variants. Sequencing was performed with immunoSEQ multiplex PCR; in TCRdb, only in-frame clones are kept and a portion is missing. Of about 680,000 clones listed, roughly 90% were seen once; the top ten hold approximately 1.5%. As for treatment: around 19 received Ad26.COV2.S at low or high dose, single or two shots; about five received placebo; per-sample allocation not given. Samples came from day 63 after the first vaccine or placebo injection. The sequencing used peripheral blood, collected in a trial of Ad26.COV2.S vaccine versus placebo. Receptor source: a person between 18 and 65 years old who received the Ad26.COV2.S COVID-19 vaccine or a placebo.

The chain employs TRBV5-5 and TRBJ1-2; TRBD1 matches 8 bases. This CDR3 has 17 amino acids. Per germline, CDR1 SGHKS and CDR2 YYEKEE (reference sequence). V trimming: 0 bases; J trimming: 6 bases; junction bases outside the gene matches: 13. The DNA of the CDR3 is TGTGCCAGCAGCTTGGTTAGGACAGGGAATAGGGCCAATGGCTACACCTTC. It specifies CASSLVRTGNRANGYTF.

CDR3 coding DNA: TGTGCCAGCAGTTACTCCGGGGGCAATGAAGCTTTCTTT. Its translation: CASSYSGGNEAFF. This chain joins TRBV6-6 and TRBJ1-1; D is possibly TRBD1 (6 bases). The V end was cut by 0 bases, the J end by 7 bases, with 9 bases between. In germline, CDR1 is MNHNY, CDR2 SVGAGI (reference sequence). This CDR3 comprises 13 residues.

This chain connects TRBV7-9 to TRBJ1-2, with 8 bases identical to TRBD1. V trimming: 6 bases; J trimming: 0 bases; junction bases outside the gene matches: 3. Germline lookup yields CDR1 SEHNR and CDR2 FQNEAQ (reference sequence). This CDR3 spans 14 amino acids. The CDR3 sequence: CASRGQVANYGYTF. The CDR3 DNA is TGTGCCAGCAGGGGACAGGTAGCTAACTATGGCTACACCTTC.

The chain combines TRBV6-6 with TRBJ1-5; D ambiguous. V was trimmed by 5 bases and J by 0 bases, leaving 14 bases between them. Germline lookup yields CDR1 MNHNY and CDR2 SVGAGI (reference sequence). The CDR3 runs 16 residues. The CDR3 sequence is CASSPRQEYSNQPQHF. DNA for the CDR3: TGTGCCAGCAGTCCCCGCCAGGAGTATAGCAATCAGCCCCAGCATTTT.

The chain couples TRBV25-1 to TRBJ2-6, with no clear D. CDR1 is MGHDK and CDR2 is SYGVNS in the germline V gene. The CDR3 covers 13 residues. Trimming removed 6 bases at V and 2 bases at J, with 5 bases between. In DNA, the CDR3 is TGTGCCAGCAGAGGCGCTGGGGCCAACGTCCTGACTTTC. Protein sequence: CASRGAGANVLTF.

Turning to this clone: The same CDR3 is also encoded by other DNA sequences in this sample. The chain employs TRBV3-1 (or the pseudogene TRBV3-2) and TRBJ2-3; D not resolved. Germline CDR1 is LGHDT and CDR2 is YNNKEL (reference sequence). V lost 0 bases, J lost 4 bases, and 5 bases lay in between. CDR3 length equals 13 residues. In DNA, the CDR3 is TGTGCCAGCAGCCAAGAAGGCCCAGATACGCAGTATTTT. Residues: CASSQEGPDTQYF.

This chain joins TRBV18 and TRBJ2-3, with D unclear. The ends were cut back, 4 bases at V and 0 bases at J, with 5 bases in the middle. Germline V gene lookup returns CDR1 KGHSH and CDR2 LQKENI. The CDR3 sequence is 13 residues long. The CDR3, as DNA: TGTGCCAGCTCACAGACTAGCACAGATACGCAGTATTTT. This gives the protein CASSQTSTDTQYF. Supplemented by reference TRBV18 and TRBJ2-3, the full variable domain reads NAGVMQNPRHLVRRRGQEARLRCSPMKGHSHVYWYRQLPEEGLKFMVYLQKENIIDESGMPKERFSAEFPKEGPSILRIQQVVRGDSAAYFCASSQTSTDTQYFGPGTRLTVL.

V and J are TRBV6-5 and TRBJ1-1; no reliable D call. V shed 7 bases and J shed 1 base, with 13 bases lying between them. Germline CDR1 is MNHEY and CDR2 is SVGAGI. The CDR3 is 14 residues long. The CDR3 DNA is TGTGCCAGCAACTTACGTCGGGAGAACACTGAAGCTTTCTTT. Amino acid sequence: CASNLRRENTEAFF.

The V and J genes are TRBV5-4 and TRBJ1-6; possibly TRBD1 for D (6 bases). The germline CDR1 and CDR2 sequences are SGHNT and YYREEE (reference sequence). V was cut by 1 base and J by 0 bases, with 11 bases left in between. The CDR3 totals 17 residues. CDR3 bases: TGTGCCAGCAGCTTGAGACTAGGGGGCTCCTATAATTCACCCCTCCACTTT. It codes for CASSLRLGGSYNSPLHF.

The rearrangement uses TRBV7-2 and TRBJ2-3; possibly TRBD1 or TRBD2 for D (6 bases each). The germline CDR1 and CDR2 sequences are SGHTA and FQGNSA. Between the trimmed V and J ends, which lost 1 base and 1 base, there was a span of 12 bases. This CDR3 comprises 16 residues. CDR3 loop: CASSLGGTSRTDTQYF. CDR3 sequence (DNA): TGTGCCAGCAGCTTAGGCGGGACAAGTCGCACAGATACGCAGTATTTT.

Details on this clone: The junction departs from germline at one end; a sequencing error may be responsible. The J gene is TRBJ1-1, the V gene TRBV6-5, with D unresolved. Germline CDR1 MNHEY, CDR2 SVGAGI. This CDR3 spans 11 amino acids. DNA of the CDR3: TGCGCTGTTGGAGGTTTCACTGAAGCTTTCTTT. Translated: CAVGGFTEAFF.

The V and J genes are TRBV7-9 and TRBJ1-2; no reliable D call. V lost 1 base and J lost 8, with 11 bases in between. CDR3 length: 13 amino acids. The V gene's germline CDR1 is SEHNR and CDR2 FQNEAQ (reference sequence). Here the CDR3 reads CASSLGAAPGYTF. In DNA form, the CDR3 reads TGTGCCAGCAGCTTAGGGGCGGCCCCCGGCTACACCTTC.

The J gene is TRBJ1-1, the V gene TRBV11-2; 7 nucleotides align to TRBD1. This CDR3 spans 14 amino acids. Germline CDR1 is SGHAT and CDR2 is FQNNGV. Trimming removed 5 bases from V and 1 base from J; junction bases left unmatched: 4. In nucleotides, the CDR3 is TGTGCCAGCAGCCCCCGACAGGGGAACACTGAAGCTTTCTTT. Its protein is CASSPRQGNTEAFF.

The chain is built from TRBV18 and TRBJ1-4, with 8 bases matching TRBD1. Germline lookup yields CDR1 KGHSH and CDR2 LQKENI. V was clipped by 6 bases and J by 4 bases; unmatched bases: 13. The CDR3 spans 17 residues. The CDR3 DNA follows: TGTGCCAGCTCCCTTCAGGCTTCGACAGGGGTTAATGAAAAACTGTTTTTT. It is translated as CASSLQASTGVNEKLFF.

The CDR3, as DNA: TGTGCCAGCAGCTTGTACAGGGAGGCCACTGAAGCTTTCTTT. Translation: CASSLYREATEAFF. The genes are TRBV11-3 and TRBJ1-1, with D perhaps matching TRBD1 (6 bases). CDR1 SGHNT and CDR2 YENEEA come from the germline V gene. V lost 3 bases and J 4 bases, leaving 12 bases between the germline ends. The length of the CDR3 is 14 residues.

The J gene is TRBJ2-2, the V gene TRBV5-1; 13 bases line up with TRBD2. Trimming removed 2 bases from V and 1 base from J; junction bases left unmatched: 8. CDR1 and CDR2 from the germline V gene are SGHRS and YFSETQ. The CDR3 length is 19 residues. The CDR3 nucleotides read TGCGCCAGCAGCTTAATCGGACTAGCGGGAGAAATGAACACCGGGGAGCTGTTTTTT. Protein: CASSLIGLAGEMNTGELFF.

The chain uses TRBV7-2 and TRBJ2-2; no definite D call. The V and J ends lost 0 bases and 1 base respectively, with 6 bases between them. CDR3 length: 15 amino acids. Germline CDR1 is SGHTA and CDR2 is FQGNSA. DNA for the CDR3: TGTGCCAGCAGCTTAGCGAATCAGAACACCGGGGAGCTGTTTTTT. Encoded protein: CASSLANQNTGELFF.

The DNA of the CDR3 is TGTGCCAGCAGCCCTAGGGGGCAGGGGACTATGAACACTGAAGCTTTCTTT. It translates to CASSPRGQGTMNTEAFF. This chain links TRBV13 with TRBJ1-1; the match to TRBD1 covers 7 bases. Germline V lookup: CDR1 PRHDT, CDR2 FYEKMQ (reference sequence). J gave up 0 bases and V 5 bases, and 12 bases lay outside the gene matches. This CDR3 has 17 amino acids.

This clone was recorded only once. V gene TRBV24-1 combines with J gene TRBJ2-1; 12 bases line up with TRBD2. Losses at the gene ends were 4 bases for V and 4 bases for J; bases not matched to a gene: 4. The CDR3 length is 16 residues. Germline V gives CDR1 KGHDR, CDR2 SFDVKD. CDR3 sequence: CATSDLTSGSYNEQFF. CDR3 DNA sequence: TGTGCCACCAGTGACCTGACTAGCGGGAGTTACAATGAGCAGTTCTTC.

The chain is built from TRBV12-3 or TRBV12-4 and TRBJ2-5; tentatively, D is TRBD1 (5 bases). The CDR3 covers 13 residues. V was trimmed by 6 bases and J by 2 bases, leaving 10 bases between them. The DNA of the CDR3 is TGTGCCAGCAGCTTCAGGGAACAAGAGACCCAGTACTTC. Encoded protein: CASSFREQETQYF.